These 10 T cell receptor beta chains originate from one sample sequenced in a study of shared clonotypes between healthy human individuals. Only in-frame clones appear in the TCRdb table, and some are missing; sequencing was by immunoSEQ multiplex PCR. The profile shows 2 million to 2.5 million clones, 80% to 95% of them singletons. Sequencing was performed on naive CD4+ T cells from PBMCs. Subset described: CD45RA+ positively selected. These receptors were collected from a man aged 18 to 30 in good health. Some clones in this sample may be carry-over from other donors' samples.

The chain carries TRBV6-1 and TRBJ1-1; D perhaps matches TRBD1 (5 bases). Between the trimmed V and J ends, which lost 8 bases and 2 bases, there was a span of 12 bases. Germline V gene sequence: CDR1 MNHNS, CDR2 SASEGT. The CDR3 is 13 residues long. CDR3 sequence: CASGMGLNTEAFF. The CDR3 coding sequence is TGTGCCAGCGGGATGGGACTTAACACTGAAGCTTTCTTT.

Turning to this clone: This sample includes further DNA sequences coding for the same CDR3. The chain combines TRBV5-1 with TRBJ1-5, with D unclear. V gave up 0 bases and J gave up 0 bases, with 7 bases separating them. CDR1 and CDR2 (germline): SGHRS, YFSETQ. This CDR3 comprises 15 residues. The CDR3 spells CASSLEGGSNQPQHF. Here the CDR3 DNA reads TGCGCCAGCAGCTTGGAAGGCGGTAGCAATCAGCCCCAGCATTTT.

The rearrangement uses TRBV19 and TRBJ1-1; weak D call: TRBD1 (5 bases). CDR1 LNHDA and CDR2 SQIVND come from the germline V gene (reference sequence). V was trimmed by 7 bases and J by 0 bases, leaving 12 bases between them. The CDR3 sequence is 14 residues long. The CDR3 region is CASTRQRLNTEAFF. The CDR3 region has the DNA TGTGCCAGTACCCGACAGAGGTTGAACACTGAAGCTTTCTTT.

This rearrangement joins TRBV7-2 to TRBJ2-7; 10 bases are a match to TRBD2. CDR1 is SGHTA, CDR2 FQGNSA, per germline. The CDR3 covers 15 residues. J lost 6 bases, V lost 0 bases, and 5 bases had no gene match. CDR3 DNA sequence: TGTGCCAGCAGCTTAGCGCTAAGCGGGAGGGTCGAGCAGTACTTC. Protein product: CASSLALSGRVEQYF.

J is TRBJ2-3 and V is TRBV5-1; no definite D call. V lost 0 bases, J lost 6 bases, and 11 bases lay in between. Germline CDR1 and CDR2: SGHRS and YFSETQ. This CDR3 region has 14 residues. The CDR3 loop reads CASSLGQPSDTQYF. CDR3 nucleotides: TGCGCCAGCAGCTTGGGCCAGCCCTCCGATACGCAGTATTTT.

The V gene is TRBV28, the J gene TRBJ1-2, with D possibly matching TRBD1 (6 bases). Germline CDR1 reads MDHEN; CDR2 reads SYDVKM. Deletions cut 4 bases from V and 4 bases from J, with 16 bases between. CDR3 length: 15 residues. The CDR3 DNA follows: TGTGCCAGCAGTTCTCCGGGGGGCACGGGCTATGGCTACACCTTC. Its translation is CASSSPGGTGYGYTF.

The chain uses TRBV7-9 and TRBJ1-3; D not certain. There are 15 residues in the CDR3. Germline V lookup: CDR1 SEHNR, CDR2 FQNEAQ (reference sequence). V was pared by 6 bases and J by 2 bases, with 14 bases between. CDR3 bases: TGTGCCAGCAGTTTCGACCCTACCCCTGGAAACACCATATATTTT. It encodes CASSFDPTPGNTIYF.

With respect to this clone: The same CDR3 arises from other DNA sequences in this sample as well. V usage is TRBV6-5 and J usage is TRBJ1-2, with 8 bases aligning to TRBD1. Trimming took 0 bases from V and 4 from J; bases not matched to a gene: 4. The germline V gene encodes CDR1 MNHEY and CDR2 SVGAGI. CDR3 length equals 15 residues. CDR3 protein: CASSYSAGGSYGYTF. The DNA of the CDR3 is TGTGCCAGCAGTTACTCGGCAGGGGGCAGCTATGGCTACACCTTC.

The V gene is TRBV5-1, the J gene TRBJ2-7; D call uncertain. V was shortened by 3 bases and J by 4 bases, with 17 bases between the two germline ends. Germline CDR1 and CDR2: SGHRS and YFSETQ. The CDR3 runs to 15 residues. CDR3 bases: TGCGCCAGCAGCTCCGCGAGCCTTTCCATTTACGAGCAGTACTTC. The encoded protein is CASSSASLSIYEQYF. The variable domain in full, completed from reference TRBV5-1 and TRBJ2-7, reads KAGVTQTPRYLIKTRGQQVTLSCSPISGHRSVSWYQQTPGQGLQFLFEYFSETQRNKGNFPGRFSGRQFSNSRSEMNVSTLELGDSALYLCASSSASLSIYEQYFGPGTRLTVT.

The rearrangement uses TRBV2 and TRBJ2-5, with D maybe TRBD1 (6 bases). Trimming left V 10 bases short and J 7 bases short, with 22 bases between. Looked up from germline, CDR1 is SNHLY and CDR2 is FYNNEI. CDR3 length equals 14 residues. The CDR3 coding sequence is TGTGCCACAGGAACGGGACACCCCGGTCCGACCCAGTACTTC. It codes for CATGTGHPGPTQYF.